The clone carrying this TCR beta chain was observed a single time. The sample comes from a study of blood T cell repertoires in COVID-19. Sequencing was performed with immunoSEQ multiplex PCR; in TCRdb, only in-frame clones are kept and a portion is missing. Of about 80,000 clones listed, approximately 90% were seen once; the top ten hold approximately 8%. The ends were cut back, 6 bases at V and 0 bases at J, with 21 bases in the middle. CDR1 and CDR2 from the germline V gene are LNHDA and SQIVND (reference sequence). This CDR3 region has 18 residues. The source of this sequence is a young man with acute or convalescent COVID-19. Sequencing was performed on peripheral blood. This rearrangement joins TRBV19 to TRBJ1-5, with D unclear. CDR3 nucleotides: TGTGCCAGTAGCCTTGAAAAATTATCGGGGTATAGCAATCAGCCCCAGCATTTT. Protein: CASSLEKLSGYSNQPQHF.